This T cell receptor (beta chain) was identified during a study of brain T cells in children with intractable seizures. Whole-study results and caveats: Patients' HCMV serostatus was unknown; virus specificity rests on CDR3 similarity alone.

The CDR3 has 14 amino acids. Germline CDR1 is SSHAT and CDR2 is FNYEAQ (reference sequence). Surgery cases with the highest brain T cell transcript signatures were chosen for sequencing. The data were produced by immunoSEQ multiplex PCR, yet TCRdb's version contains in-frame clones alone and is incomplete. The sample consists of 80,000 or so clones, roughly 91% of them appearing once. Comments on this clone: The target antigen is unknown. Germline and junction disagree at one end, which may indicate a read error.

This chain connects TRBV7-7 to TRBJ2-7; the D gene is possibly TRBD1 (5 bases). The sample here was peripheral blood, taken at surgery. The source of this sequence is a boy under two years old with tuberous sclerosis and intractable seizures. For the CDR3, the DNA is TGTGCTAGCAGCTTATCCAGGGTTTCGCCCGAGCAGTACTTC. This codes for CASSLSRVSPEQYF.